What follows are 8 T cell receptor beta chains derived from one specimen sequenced in a study of blood T cell repertoires in COVID-19 (dated by TCRdb to the early 2020s). Library prep was done by the immunoSEQ multiplex PCR assay. The source is immuneACCESS, and TCRdb retained only in-frame sequences with V and J called. Part of the clones is not carried over; for the studies checked, unresolved V genes explain less than half of this, and the remainder is unexplained. Within this sample are about 270,000 clones, with roughly 86% of them counted one time only. Roughly 1.8% of the sample goes to the ten largest clones. Sequenced material: PBMCs or T cells enriched from blood (not recorded which). These receptors were obtained from a woman aged 60-75 years who had recovered from COVID-19.

CDR3 in DNA: TGTGCCTGGACAGTACAGGGTACTGATTCACCCCTCCACTTT. It encodes CAWTVQGTDSPLHF. The chain has TRBV30 and TRBJ1-6; D possibly corresponds to TRBD1 (6 bases). The ends were cut back, 4 bases at V and 8 bases at J, with 15 bases in the middle. The CDR3 has 14 amino acids. In germline, CDR1 is GTSNPN, CDR2 SVGIG (reference sequence). Combining the CDR3 with reference TRBV30 and TRBJ1-6 gives the whole variable domain SQTIHQWPATLVQPVGSPLSLECTVEGTSNPNLYWYRQAAGRGLQLLFYSVGIGQISSEVPQNLSASRPQDRQFILSSKKLLLSDSGFYLCAWTVQGTDSPLHFGNGTRLTVT.

This clone is a singleton in its sample. The genes are TRBV3-1 (or the pseudogene TRBV3-2) and TRBJ1-2; D gene ambiguous. The germline gives CDR1 LGHDT, CDR2 YNNKEL (reference sequence). CDR3 length: 14 amino acids. The germline V and J ends were trimmed by 3 bases and 4 bases, with 12 bases remaining between them. The CDR3 coding sequence is TGTGCCAGCAGCCACCTAGGCAGCCCCTATGGCTACACCTTC. This encodes CASSHLGSPYGYTF.

The chain carries TRBV5-1 and TRBJ2-5, with 7 bases matching TRBD1. CDR3 length: 13 residues. The germline CDR1 and CDR2 sequences are SGHRS and YFSETQ. J was trimmed by 0 bases and V by 5 bases; bases with no gene match: 1. The CDR3 sequence is CASRGTDQETQYF. The CDR3 DNA is TGCGCCAGCAGGGGGACAGACCAAGAGACCCAGTACTTC.

The chain has TRBV5-1 and TRBJ2-7, with 7 bases matching TRBD1. Unmatched junction bases numbered 17, after V lost 4 bases and J lost 7 bases. CDR3 length: 16 amino acids. Germline V gives CDR1 SGHRS, CDR2 YFSETQ. The DNA for the CDR3 is TGCGCCAGCAGCCTCACTCCGGGACAGCAGACTTGGGAGCAGTACTTC. Translation: CASSLTPGQQTWEQYF.

The CDR3 nucleotides read TGTGCCAGCAGCCATACTAGCGGGGGATCACGGCGCACAGATACGCAGTATTTT. Protein: CASSHTSGGSRRTDTQYF. V gene TRBV5-4 combines with J gene TRBJ2-3, with TRBD2 matching over 11 bases. Per germline, CDR1 SGHNT and CDR2 YYREEE (reference sequence). CDR3 length: 18 residues. Unmatched junction bases numbered 11, after V lost 4 bases and J lost 1 base.

The chain has TRBV7-9 and TRBJ2-7, with 11 bases aligning to TRBD1. Germline CDR1 is SEHNR and CDR2 is FQNEAQ (reference sequence). V lost 5 bases and J lost 2; bases outside the gene matches: 11. This CDR3 has 17 amino acids. The CDR3 DNA follows: TGTGCCAGCAGCCCCCGACCCGGGACAGGGGGGGCCTACGAGCAGTACTTC. Encoded protein: CASSPRPGTGGAYEQYF.

In the case of this clone: The junction departs from germline at one end; a sequencing error may be responsible. The chain carries TRBV20-1 and TRBJ2-1; 7 bases match TRBD2. Per germline, CDR1 DFQATT and CDR2 SNEGSKA (reference sequence). The CDR3 is made up of 11 amino acids. In DNA, the CDR3 is TGCAGTGCTAGTGGGGGGGGAGTCCGTCTCTTC. As protein: CSASGGGVRLF.

The rearrangement uses TRBV28 and TRBJ2-3, with 7 bases identical to TRBD2. From germline, CDR1 is MDHEN and CDR2 SYDVKM. The CDR3 runs to 13 residues. V gave up 10 bases and J gave up 0 bases; unmatched junction bases: 4. The CDR3: CATGGPSTDTQYF. CDR3 nucleotide sequence: TGTGCCACGGGGGGACCAAGCACAGATACGCAGTATTTT.